The rows below give T cell receptor beta chains drawn from one sample of a study of blood T cells in healthy people across ages. TCRdb called the 5' RACE reads again in MiXCR, with one record for every CDR3 protein. Seen here are roughly 700,000 distinct CDR3 sequences, 45% to 50% observed once, and the top ten hold roughly 31%. Sequenced: blood. These receptors were obtained from an older woman in good health. CDR3s include the opening cysteine and the closing phenylalanine or tryptophan. The D gene is left open where the match is weak.

16 TRBD2 TRBJ2-5 TRBV5-1 CASSPWEGTHQETQYF
16 NA TRBJ1-2 TRBV12-3/TRBV12-4 CASSSTEGPRRGGYTF
16 NA TRBJ2-7 TRBV15 CATSRERRARLGEQYF
13 NA TRBJ2-7 TRBV15 CATSTGYDYEQYF
14 NA TRBJ1-2 TRBV7-8 CASSSSDAGYGYTF
12 NA TRBJ2-7 TRBV5-5 CASSLTSTEQYF
15 NA TRBJ1-2 TRBV7-9 CASSFADVGSEGYTF
16 TRBD1 TRBJ2-5 TRBV12-3/TRBV12-4 CASNLGRTGTQETQYF
14 NA TRBJ2-1 TRBV7-2 CASSLSGGHSEQFF
14 NA TRBJ2-7 TRBV5-1 CASSLAWQSNEQYF
13 TRBD1 TRBJ2-1 TRBV29-1 CSVDTGGYNEQFF
15 TRBD2 TRBJ2-7 TRBV25-1 CASSALAGGLDEQYF
16 NA TRBJ2-4 TRBV6-2/TRBV6-3 CASSYARAEDGNIQYF
14 NA TRBJ1-2 TRBV29-1 CSAYIKGDFYGYTF
12 NA TRBJ2-7 TRBV10-3 CAIGRTDYEQYF
17 NA TRBJ2-6 TRBV7-2 CASSLEGRPSGANVLTF